This T cell receptor (beta chain) was observed in a study of blood T cell repertoires in COVID-19 (dated by TCRdb to about 2020). Notes on the research overall: Collaborator samples came from the United States, Italy and Spain and covered acute and convalescent phases of COVID-19. Where HLA class I and class II types were available, the types were taken from metadata supplied by the sample provider, not from assay-based typing. Subjects who had been exposed to COVID-19, were actively infected with it, or had recovered from it provided the deeply sampled blood TCRbeta repertoires that made up the dataset. The samples were drawn from two sources: the first 160 participants of the ongoing ImmuneRACE study, and 950 to 1,500 subjects contributed by 6 global collaborators. The prospective study material was composed of cDNA or gDNA derived from T cells, B-cell-depleted T cells, or PBMCs. Nearly every sample came with metadata listing a de-identified subject ID, COVID-19 status, age in years and sex. The repertoires were released in a freely available public database intended as a resource for research on the immune response to SARS-CoV-2. What the authors observed across the whole study: Clinical and demographic metadata were provided uncurated, with the amount varying by source and participant.

This clone was counted a single time. Its antigen specificity is not known. No base-level quality is on record; no much larger clone is a single base apart. CDR1 and CDR2, looked up from the germline V gene, are SQVTM and ANQGSEA. For this chain, trimming is 6 bases at the V end and 6 bases at the J end, and the number of junction bases without a gene match is 13. Inclusive of the bounding cysteine and phenylalanine, the CDR3 is 14 residues long. Only the CDR3 portion is preserved as DNA: 42 bases, with reading frame beginning at the first base. Participants in the prospective study were aged roughly 18 to 100 years, lived in approximately 26 United States geographic areas, and enrolled through a virtual design. To assign participants to cohorts, the prospective study relied on clinical history that participants themselves reported in a screening survey and a study questionnaire. For ImmuneRACE Cohort 3, a participant was defined as recovered based on two consecutive negative NP/OP PCR tests, clearance by a healthcare professional, or resolution of symptoms. Mobile phlebotomists in the prospective study collected whole blood, serum and a nasopharyngeal or oropharyngeal swab from every participant. Over a 2-month period, participants in the prospective study had the option of providing additional blood draws and questionnaires. Prospective study blood samples were shipped either frozen or at room temperature before DNA extraction.

TCRbeta CDR3 regions were amplified from genomic DNA using the immunoSEQ Assay, a bias-controlled multiplex PCR. Concerning the study's data processing: Nucleated cell counts per sample were estimated from amplification of reference gene primers within the assay. To quantify the absolute abundance of each unique TCRbeta CDR3 rearrangement, sequence reads were collapsed and filtered. Productive Simpson clonality was computed per sample as the square root of Simpson's diversity index over productive rearrangements. TCRdb limited this immuneACCESS table to in-frame rearrangements with V and J called. A share of clones is missing; checked studies link under half to unresolved V genes, and the rest is unexplained. V, J and clone size reflect that table, while D and trimming were determined from the DNA. In this sample the table shows 240,000 or so clones, around 89% of which occur a single time. In total, the top ten clones hold roughly 8.6% of the sample.

This receptor was obtained from a man in his forties who had recovered from COVID-19. Sequencing was performed on PBMCs or T cells enriched from blood (not recorded which). The chain is assembled from TRBV29-1 and TRBJ1-1; 7 of the junction bases match TRBD1. The CDR3 sequence is CSVIKETGFAEAFF. The nucleotide sequence reads TGCAGCGTAATCAAGGAGACAGGGTTTGCTGAAGCTTTCTTT.